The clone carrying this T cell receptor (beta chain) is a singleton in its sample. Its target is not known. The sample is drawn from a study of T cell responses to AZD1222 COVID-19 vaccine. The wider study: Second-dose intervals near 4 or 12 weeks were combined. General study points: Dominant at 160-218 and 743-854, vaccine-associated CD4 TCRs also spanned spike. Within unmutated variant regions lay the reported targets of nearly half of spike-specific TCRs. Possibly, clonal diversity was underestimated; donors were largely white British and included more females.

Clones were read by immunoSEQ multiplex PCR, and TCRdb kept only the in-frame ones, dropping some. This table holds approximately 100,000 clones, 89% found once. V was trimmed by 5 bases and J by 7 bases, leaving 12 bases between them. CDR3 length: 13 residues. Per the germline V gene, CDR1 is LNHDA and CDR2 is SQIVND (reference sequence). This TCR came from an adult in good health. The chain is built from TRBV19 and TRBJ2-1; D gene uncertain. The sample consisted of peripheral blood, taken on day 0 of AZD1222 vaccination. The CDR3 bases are TGTGCCAGTAGTGTAGCTAAAGTGAATGAGCAGTTCTTC. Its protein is CASSVAKVNEQFF.